Given below is one TCR beta chain in context. Its matching antigen is unknown. This sample was taken from a study of cytomegalovirus exposure and HLA in healthy donors. V was trimmed by 1 base and J by 5 bases, leaving 8 bases between them. Germline CDR1 is MDHEN and CDR2 is SYDVKM. CDR3 length: 13 amino acids. Findings and limits, study-wide: Within the data, a cluster of highly shared sequence variants was likely a sequencing artifact. According to a later analysis, most TCR beta chains associated with CMV appeared HLA-restricted.

With 60 Vbeta and 13 Jbeta primers, the PCR was carried out. Sequencing used immunoSEQ multiplex PCR; TCRdb keeps in-frame clones, though not all of them. Here the sample spans 90,000 to 130,000 clones, about 86% being singletons. The chain has TRBV28 and TRBJ2-5; tentative D call: TRBD2 (6 bases). The sequenced material came from PBMCs. This TCR derives from a man aged 40-49 years in good health and CMV-seronegative. CDR3 in DNA: TGTGCCAGCAGTTTATCGGGGGTTGAGACCCAGTACTTC. As protein: CASSLSGVETQYF.